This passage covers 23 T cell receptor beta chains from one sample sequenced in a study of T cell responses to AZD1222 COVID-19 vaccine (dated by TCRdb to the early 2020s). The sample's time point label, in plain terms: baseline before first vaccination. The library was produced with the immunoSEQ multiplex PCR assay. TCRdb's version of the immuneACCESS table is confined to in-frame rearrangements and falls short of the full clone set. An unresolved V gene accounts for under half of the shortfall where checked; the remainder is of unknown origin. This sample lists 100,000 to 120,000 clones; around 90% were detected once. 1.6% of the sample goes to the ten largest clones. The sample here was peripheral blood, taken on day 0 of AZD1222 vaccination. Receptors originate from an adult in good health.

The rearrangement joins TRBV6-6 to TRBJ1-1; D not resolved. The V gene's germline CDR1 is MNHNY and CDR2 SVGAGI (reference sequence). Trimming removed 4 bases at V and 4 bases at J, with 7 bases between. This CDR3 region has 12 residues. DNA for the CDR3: TGTGCCAGCAGTTCCCTGGGCACTGAAGCTTTCTTT. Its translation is CASSSLGTEAFF.

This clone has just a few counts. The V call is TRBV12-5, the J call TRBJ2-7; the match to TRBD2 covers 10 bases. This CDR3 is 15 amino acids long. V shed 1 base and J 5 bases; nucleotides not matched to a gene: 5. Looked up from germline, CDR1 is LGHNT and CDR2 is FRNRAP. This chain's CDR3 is CASGLGSGRLDEQYF. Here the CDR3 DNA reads TGTGCTAGTGGTTTGGGTAGCGGGAGGTTAGACGAGCAGTACTTC.

The CDR3 DNA reads as TGTGCCAGCAGCCCAGGTGGGGGGCGCGAAAAACTGTTTTTT. Translated: CASSPGGGREKLFF. The rearrangement links TRBV6-5 to TRBJ1-4; D might be TRBD1 (6 bases). The CDR3 has 14 residues. In germline, CDR1 is MNHEY, CDR2 SVGAGI. V lost 6 bases and J 8 bases, leaving 16 bases between the germline ends.

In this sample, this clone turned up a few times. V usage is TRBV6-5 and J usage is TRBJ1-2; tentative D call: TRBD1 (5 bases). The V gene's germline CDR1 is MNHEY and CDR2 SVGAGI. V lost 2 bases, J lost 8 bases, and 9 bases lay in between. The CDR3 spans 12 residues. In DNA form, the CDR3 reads TGTGCCAGCAGTTACGGGGCTGAGGGCTACACCTTC. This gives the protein CASSYGAEGYTF.

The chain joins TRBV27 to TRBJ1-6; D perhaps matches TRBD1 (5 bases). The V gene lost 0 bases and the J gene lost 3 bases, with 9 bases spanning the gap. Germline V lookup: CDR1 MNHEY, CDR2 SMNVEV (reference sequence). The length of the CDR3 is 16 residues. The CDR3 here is CASSLSGTYYNSPLHF. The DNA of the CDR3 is TGTGCCAGCAGTTTATCGGGGACTTACTATAATTCACCCCTCCACTTT.

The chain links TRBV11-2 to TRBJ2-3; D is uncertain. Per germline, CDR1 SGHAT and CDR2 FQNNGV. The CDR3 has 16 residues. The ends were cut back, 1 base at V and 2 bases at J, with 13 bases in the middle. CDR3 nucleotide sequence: TGTGCCAGCAGCTTAGTTTCCGGGTTTACCACAGATACGCAGTATTTT. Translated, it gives CASSLVSGFTTDTQYF.

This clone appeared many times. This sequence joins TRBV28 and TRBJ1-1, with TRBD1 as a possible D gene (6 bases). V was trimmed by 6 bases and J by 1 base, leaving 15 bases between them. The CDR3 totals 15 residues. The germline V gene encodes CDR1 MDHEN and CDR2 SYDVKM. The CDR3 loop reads CASSFPGTQNTEAFF. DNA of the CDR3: TGTGCCAGCAGCTTCCCCGGGACACAGAACACTGAAGCTTTCTTT.

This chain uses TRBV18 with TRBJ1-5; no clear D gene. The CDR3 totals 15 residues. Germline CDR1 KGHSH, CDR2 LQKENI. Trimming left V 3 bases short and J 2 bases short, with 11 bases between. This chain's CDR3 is CASSPGSGGNQPQHF. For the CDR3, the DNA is TGTGCCAGCTCACCCGGGTCCGGGGGCAATCAGCCCCAGCATTTT.

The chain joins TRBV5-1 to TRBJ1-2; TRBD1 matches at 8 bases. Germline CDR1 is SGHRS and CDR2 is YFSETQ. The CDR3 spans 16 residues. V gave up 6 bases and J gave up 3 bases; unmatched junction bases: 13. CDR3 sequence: CASTLGRTGRDYGYTF. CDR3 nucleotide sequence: TGCGCCAGCACCTTAGGAAGGACAGGGAGGGACTATGGCTACACCTTC.

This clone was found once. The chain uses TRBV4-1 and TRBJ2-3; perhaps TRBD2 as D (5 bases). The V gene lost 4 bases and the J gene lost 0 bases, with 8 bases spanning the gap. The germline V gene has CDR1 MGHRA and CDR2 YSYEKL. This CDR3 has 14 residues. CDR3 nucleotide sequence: TGCGCCAGCAGCCCTGAGGGTAGCACAGATACGCAGTATTTT. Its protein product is CASSPEGSTDTQYF.

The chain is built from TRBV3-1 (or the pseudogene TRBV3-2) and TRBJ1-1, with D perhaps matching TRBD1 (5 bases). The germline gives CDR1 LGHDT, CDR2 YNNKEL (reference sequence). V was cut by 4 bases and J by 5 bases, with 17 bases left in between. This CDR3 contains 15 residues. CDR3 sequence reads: CASSLLGTWGTEAFF. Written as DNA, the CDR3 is TGTGCCAGCAGCCTATTAGGGACGTGGGGGACTGAAGCTTTCTTT.

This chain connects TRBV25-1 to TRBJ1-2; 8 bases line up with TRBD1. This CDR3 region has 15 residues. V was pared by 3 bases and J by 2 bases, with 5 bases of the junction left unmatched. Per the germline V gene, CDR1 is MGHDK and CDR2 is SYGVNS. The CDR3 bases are TGTGCCAGCAGTGATGCCTCAGGGGGCAACTATGGCTACACCTTC. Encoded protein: CASSDASGGNYGYTF.

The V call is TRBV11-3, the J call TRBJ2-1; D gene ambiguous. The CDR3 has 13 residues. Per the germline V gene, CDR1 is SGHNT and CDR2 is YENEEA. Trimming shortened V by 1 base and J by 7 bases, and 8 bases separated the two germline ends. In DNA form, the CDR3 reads TGTGCCAGCAGCTTAGGGGCGGAGAATGAGCAGTTCTTC. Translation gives CASSLGAENEQFF. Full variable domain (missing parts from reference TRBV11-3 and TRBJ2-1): EAGVVQSPRYKIIEKKQPVAFWCNPISGHNTLYWYLQNLGQGPELLIRYENEEAVDDSQLPKDRFSAERLKGVDSTLKIQPAELGDSAVYLCASSLGAENEQFFGPGTRLTVL.

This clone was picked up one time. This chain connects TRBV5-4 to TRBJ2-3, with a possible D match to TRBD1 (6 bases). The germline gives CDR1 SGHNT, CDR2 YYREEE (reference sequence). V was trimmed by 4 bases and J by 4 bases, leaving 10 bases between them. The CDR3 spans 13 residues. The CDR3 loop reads CASSTGNSDTQYF. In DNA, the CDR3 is TGTGCCAGCAGCACAGGGAATTCAGATACGCAGTATTTT.

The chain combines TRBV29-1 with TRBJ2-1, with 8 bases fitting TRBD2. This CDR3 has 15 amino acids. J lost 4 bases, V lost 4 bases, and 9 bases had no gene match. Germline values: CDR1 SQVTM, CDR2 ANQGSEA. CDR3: CSVGKREIIYNEQFF. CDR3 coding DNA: TGCAGCGTTGGTAAGCGGGAGATAATATACAATGAGCAGTTCTTC.

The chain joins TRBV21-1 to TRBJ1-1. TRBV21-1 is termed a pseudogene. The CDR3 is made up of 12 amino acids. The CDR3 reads CASSKRVTEAFF. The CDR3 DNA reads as TGTGCCAGCAGCAAACGGGTCACTGAAGCTTTCTTT.

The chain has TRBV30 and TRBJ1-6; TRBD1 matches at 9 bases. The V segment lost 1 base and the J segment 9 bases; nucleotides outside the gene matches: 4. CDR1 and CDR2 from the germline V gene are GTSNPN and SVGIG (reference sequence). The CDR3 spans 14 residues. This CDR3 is CAWSADRGTSPLHF. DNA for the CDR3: TGTGCCTGGAGTGCGGACAGGGGAACTTCACCCCTCCACTTT.

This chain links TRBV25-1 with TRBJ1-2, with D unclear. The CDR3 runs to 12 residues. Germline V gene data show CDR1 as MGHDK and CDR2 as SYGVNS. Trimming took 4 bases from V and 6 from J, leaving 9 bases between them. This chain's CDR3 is CASSGRHHGYTF. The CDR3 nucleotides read TGTGCCAGCAGTGGCAGGCACCATGGCTACACCTTC.

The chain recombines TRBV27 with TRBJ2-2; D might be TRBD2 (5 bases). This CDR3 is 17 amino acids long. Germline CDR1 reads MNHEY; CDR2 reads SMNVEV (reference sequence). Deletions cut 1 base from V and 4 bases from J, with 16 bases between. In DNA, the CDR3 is TGTGCCAGCAGTTTATGGCTAGCCTCGATGGGCACCGGGGAGCTGTTTTTT. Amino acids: CASSLWLASMGTGELFF.

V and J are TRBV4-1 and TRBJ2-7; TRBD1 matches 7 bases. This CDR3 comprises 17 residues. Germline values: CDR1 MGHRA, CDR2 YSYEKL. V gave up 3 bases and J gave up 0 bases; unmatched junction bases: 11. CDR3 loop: CASSHDWTGENSYEQYF. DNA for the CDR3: TGCGCCAGCAGCCACGATTGGACAGGCGAAAACTCCTACGAGCAGTACTTC.

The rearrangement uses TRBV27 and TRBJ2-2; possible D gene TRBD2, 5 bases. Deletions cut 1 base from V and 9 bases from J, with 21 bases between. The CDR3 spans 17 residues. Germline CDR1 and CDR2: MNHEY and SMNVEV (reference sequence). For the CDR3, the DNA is TGTGCCAGCAGTTTATTTCCGGGGTCATCGCCCGGCCGGGAGCTGTTTTTT. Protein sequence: CASSLFPGSSPGRELFF.

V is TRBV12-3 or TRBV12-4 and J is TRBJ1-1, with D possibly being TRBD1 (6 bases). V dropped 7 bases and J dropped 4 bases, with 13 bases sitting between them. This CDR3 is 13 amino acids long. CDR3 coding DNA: TGTGCCAGCACCCCGGGGGGCGGCACTGAAGCTTTCTTT. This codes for CASTPGGGTEAFF.

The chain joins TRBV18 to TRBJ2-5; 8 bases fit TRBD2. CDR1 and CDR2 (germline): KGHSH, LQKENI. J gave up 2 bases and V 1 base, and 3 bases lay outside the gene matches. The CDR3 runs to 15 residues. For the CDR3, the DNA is TGTGCCAGCTCACCACTGGCTAGCGGGCAAGAGACCCAGTACTTC. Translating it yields CASSPLASGQETQYF.